Each of the 32 T cell receptor beta chains below was sequenced from the same sample in a study of shared clonotypes between healthy human individuals. This table comes from immunoSEQ multiplex PCR, and its TCRdb copy is limited to in-frame clones, with some not included. This sample yields some 2.4 million clones, of which approximately 94% are seen a single time; around 0.4% belongs to the top ten. Sequencing was carried out using naive CD4+ T cells from PBMCs. Sample subset: CD45RA+ positively selected. The receptors originated from a man aged 18-30 years in good health. Some clones in this sample may be carry-over from other donors' samples.

This sequence joins TRBV10-2 and TRBJ2-7; 8 bases line up with TRBD2. Looked up from germline, CDR1 is WSHSY and CDR2 is SAAADI. Germline trimming cut 10 bases from V and 0 bases from J; bases unmatched to any gene: 8. The CDR3 covers 14 residues. The CDR3 spells CATGGAGSSYEQYF. DNA for the CDR3: TGCGCCACGGGGGGGGCAGGGAGCTCCTACGAGCAGTACTTC.

The chain recombines TRBV12-5 with TRBJ2-1, with 15 bases aligning to TRBD2. CDR1 is LGHNT, CDR2 FRNRAP, per germline. The length of the CDR3 is 19 residues. Germline trimming cut 4 bases from V and 9 bases from J; bases unmatched to any gene: 16. Here the CDR3 reads CASGSSPGLAGGSLGEQFF. Here the CDR3 DNA reads TGTGCTAGTGGTTCATCTCCGGGACTAGCGGGAGGAAGTCTGGGTGAGCAGTTCTTC.

This sequence joins TRBV5-1 and TRBJ1-6; a weak D match, TRBD1 (6 bases). CDR3 length equals 17 residues. Germline V gives CDR1 SGHRS, CDR2 YFSETQ. V lost 3 bases to trimming and J lost 5 bases, with 18 bases between them. CDR3 in DNA: TGCGCCAGCAGCTGGAGCCCACAGGGAATTGATAATTCACCCCTCCACTTT. Translation gives CASSWSPQGIDNSPLHF.

The V gene is TRBV5-5, the J gene TRBJ2-7; D call uncertain. From germline, CDR1 is SGHKS and CDR2 YYEKEE (reference sequence). This CDR3 has 11 residues. V was cut by 2 bases and J by 4 bases, with 4 bases left in between. The CDR3: CASSLQYEQYF. The DNA for the CDR3 is TGTGCCAGCAGCTTACAATACGAGCAGTACTTC.

In its sample, this clone was seen a few times. This chain links TRBV15 with TRBJ1-5; D unclear. Trimming shortened V by 3 bases and J by 6 bases, and 9 bases separated the two germline ends. The CDR3 runs 13 residues. Germline V gene data show CDR1 as LNHNV and CDR2 as YYDKDF (reference sequence). DNA of the CDR3: TGTGCCACCAGCAGTAGAGTGGGTCAGCCCCAGCATTTT. Its translation is CATSSRVGQPQHF.

V is TRBV19 and J is TRBJ2-1; D is possibly TRBD1 or TRBD2 (5 bases each). Germline V gene lookup returns CDR1 LNHDA and CDR2 SQIVND (reference sequence). CDR3 size: 14 residues. Trimming cost V 3 bases and J 8 bases, with 14 bases left between them. The CDR3 sequence: CASSMGRPGDEQFF. The CDR3 DNA follows: TGTGCCAGTAGTATGGGACGGCCGGGCGATGAGCAGTTCTTC.

This clone was seen only once. V usage is TRBV12-5 and J usage is TRBJ1-1; D remains ambiguous. Trimming cost V 6 bases and J 4 bases, with 9 bases left between them. This CDR3 region has 12 residues. Germline V lookup: CDR1 LGHNT, CDR2 FRNRAP. CDR3 coding DNA: TGTGCTAGTGGCCCATCAACCACTGAAGCTTTCTTT. Protein sequence: CASGPSTTEAFF.

The chain carries TRBV5-4 and TRBJ1-3; 7 positions match TRBD1. The germline V gene has CDR1 SGHNT and CDR2 YYREEE (reference sequence). The trim removed 4 bases at V and 0 bases at J, leaving 7 bases unmatched. The CDR3 is 16 amino acids. The CDR3 coding sequence is TGTGCCAGCAGCCTAGGACAGGCTAGCTCTGGAAACACCATATATTTT. This encodes CASSLGQASSGNTIYF.

The V gene is TRBV7-2, the J gene TRBJ2-7; 7 positions match TRBD2. Germline V gene sequence: CDR1 SGHTA, CDR2 FQGNSA. CDR3 length: 15 amino acids. V trimming: 5 bases; J trimming: 2 bases; junction bases outside the gene matches: 9. In DNA form, the CDR3 reads TGTGCCAGCAGCGGGGCGGCTAGCGGAACCTACGAGCAGTACTTC. Translated: CASSGAASGTYEQYF.

In this sample, this clone turned up a few times. The genes are TRBV7-3 and TRBJ2-2; no clear D gene. CDR1 is SGHTA and CDR2 is FQGTGA in the germline V gene. The CDR3 is 13 residues long. V lost 5 bases, J lost 4 bases, and 8 bases lay in between. CDR3 protein: CASSRMGTGELFF. CDR3 coding DNA: TGTGCCAGCAGCCGAATGGGCACCGGGGAGCTGTTTTTT.

J is TRBJ2-3 and V is TRBV15, with D hard to call. V lost 1 base and J lost 8, with 7 bases in between. The CDR3 is 12 amino acids. The germline CDR1 and CDR2 sequences are LNHNV and YYDKDF (reference sequence). The CDR3 coding sequence is TGTGCCACCAGCAGAGTCTCGGGTACGCAGTATTTT. Translating gives CATSRVSGTQYF.

J is TRBJ1-4 and V is TRBV5-1; no clear D. CDR3 length: 14 amino acids. Germline V gives CDR1 SGHRS, CDR2 YFSETQ. V was shortened by 0 bases and J by 7 bases, with 10 bases between the two germline ends. The CDR3: CASSLAKGSEKLFF. Here the CDR3 DNA reads TGCGCCAGCAGCTTGGCGAAGGGCAGTGAAAAACTGTTTTTT.

The chain is built from TRBV10-3 and TRBJ2-5; D may be TRBD1 (6 bases). The CDR3 loop spans 13 amino acids. Germline assignment: CDR1 ENHRY and CDR2 SYGVKD. The V end was cut by 6 bases, the J end by 2 bases, with 10 bases between. The CDR3 DNA reads TGTGCCATCAGGCAACAGGGTCAAGAGACCCAGTACTTC. Protein product: CAIRQQGQETQYF.

This rearrangement joins TRBV6-6 to TRBJ1-1; D might be TRBD1 (5 bases). This CDR3 is built from 12 residues. Trimming stripped 6 bases from V and 1 base from J, with 6 bases between. Germline-derived CDR1 and CDR2 are MNHNY and SVGAGI (reference sequence). CDR3 sequence reads: CASRTANTEAFF. For the CDR3, the DNA is TGTGCCAGCAGGACAGCGAACACTGAAGCTTTCTTT.

J is TRBJ1-5 and V is TRBV28; D remains unclear. This CDR3 comprises 14 residues. Germline V lookup: CDR1 MDHEN, CDR2 SYDVKM. Trimming shortened V by 7 bases and J by 0 bases, and 10 bases separated the two germline ends. The CDR3 DNA is TGTGCCAGCACCCGGGGTGTTAGCAATCAGCCCCAGCATTTT. This encodes CASTRGVSNQPQHF.

J is TRBJ1-1 and V is TRBV6-4; 10 bases are shared with TRBD1. Germline V gene lookup returns CDR1 MRHNA and CDR2 SNTAGT. Trimming cost V 2 bases and J 2 bases; bases outside gene matches: 11. CDR3 length: 18 amino acids. The CDR3 sequence: CASSDGHPTGGGNTEAFF. In nucleotides, the CDR3 is TGTGCCAGCAGTGACGGACATCCGACAGGGGGCGGTAACACTGAAGCTTTCTTT.

A word on this clone: The identical CDR3 is also encoded by other nucleotide sequences in the sample. V usage is TRBV9 and J usage is TRBJ2-2, with D perhaps assigned TRBD1 or TRBD2 (5 bases each). Trimming shortened V by 1 base and J by 2 bases, and 9 bases separated the two germline ends. CDR3 length: 15 residues. The germline CDR1 and CDR2 sequences are SGDLS and YYNGEE. DNA for the CDR3: TGTGCCAGCAGCGTACGGGGCGGAAACACCGGGGAGCTGTTTTTT. This encodes CASSVRGGNTGELFF.

The chain has TRBV6-6 and TRBJ1-1; perhaps TRBD1 as D (6 bases). Trimming took off 5 bases at V and 8 bases at J, with 18 bases between the two ends. The germline V gene has CDR1 MNHNY and CDR2 SVGAGI (reference sequence). The CDR3 contains 14 residues. The CDR3 region is CASSPRDTLGEAFF. CDR3 bases: TGTGCCAGCAGTCCTAGGGACACTTTGGGCGAAGCTTTCTTT.

This chain connects TRBV18 to TRBJ1-4, with 8 bases matching TRBD1. The CDR3 is made up of 15 amino acids. V lost 3 bases and J lost 8; bases outside the gene matches: 8. CDR1 is KGHSH and CDR2 is LQKENI in the germline V gene. The CDR3 sequence: CASSPRTGKGEKLFF. In nucleotides, the CDR3 is TGTGCCAGCTCACCCCGGACAGGGAAAGGAGAAAAACTGTTTTTT.

Comments on this clone: Distinct nucleotide sequences in the sample also encode this CDR3. The chain employs TRBV20-1 and TRBJ1-1, with no clear D. CDR1 and CDR2 (germline): DFQATT, SNEGSKA (reference sequence). The CDR3 runs 11 residues. Deletions cut 1 base from V and 6 bases from J, with 6 bases between. The CDR3 spells CSARGTAEAFF. The CDR3 nucleotides are TGCAGTGCTAGAGGAACAGCTGAAGCTTTCTTT.

This clone was seen only once. This chain uses TRBV5-1 with TRBJ2-5; D call uncertain. The CDR3 covers 14 residues. Looked up from germline, CDR1 is SGHRS and CDR2 is YFSETQ. V was clipped by 4 bases and J by 4 bases, with 14 bases between them. CDR3 nucleotide sequence: TGCGCCAGCAGCCCGGGTCCTGTCTCAGAGACCCAGTACTTC. This sequence encodes CASSPGPVSETQYF.

The rearrangement uses TRBV18 and TRBJ2-3; 7 bases are shared with TRBD1. Germline values: CDR1 KGHSH, CDR2 LQKENI. V lost 3 bases and J lost 4; bases outside the gene matches: 7. The CDR3 runs 15 residues. For the CDR3, the DNA is TGTGCCAGCTCACCGAACGACAGGGATGCAGATACGCAGTATTTT. Amino acid sequence: CASSPNDRDADTQYF. The full variable domain, completed using reference TRBV18 and TRBJ2-3, is NAGVMQNPRHLVRRRGQEARLRCSPMKGHSHVYWYRQLPEEGLKFMVYLQKENIIDESGMPKERFSAEFPKEGPSILRIQQVVRGDSAAYFCASSPNDRDADTQYFGPGTRLTVL.

V is TRBV5-1 and J is TRBJ1-1, with a tentative D call TRBD1 (6 bases). With 1 base removed from V and 0 bases from J, the gap between germline ends came to 10 bases. CDR3 length equals 15 residues. Germline loops: CDR1 SGHRS, CDR2 YFSETQ. CDR3 amino acids: CASSLKTGMNTEAFF. As DNA, the CDR3 is TGCGCCAGCAGCTTGAAAACAGGGATGAACACTGAAGCTTTCTTT.

This clone was found once. Other nucleotide sequences in the sample specify the same CDR3. This chain uses TRBV6-6 with TRBJ1-2; D remains ambiguous. The germline V gene encodes CDR1 MNHNY and CDR2 SVGAGI (reference sequence). V was pared by 0 bases and J by 1 base, with 6 bases between. The CDR3 has 14 amino acids. CDR3 in amino acids: CASSYSRDNYGYTF. The DNA of the CDR3 is TGTGCCAGCAGTTACTCGAGAGATAACTATGGCTACACCTTC.

This sequence joins TRBV9 and TRBJ1-5; D not resolved. Germline assignment: CDR1 SGDLS and CDR2 YYNGEE. The CDR3 covers 15 residues. Trimming left V 1 base short and J 5 bases short, with 13 bases between. The CDR3 nucleotides read TGTGCCAGCAGCGTAAGTTCAACCATTGATCAGCCCCAGCATTTT. Its translation is CASSVSSTIDQPQHF.

The chain couples TRBV25-1 to TRBJ2-7, with 7 bases lining up with TRBD2. The germline gives CDR1 MGHDK, CDR2 SYGVNS. The V gene end was trimmed by 3 bases and the J gene end by 12 bases; junction bases not matched to a gene: 5. The CDR3 contains 11 residues. Written as DNA, the CDR3 is TGTGCCAGCAGTGATGGACTAGTAACGTACTTC. It specifies CASSDGLVTYF.

The J gene is TRBJ2-7, the V gene TRBV28, with 10 bases matching TRBD1. In germline, CDR1 is MDHEN, CDR2 SYDVKM. The CDR3 consists of 17 residues. With V trimmed by 7 bases and J by 1 base, 13 bases remained unmatched. The CDR3 reads CASTTRRTGGKSYEQYF. For the CDR3, the DNA is TGTGCCAGCACCACCCGGCGGACAGGGGGAAAGTCCTACGAGCAGTACTTC.

The rearrangement links TRBV11-3 to TRBJ2-1; the match to TRBD1 covers 9 bases. Losses at the gene ends were 5 bases for V and 9 bases for J; bases not matched to a gene: 11. CDR1 and CDR2 (germline): SGHNT, YENEEA. This CDR3 spans 15 amino acids. The CDR3 region has the DNA TGTGCCAGCAGCGCCCGACAGGGGGGGTCGGGTGAGCAGTTCTTC. The encoded protein is CASSARQGGSGEQFF.

The chain links TRBV28 to TRBJ1-2; TRBD1 aligns across 8 bases. From germline, CDR1 is MDHEN and CDR2 SYDVKM. The CDR3 has 17 residues. Germline trimming cut 1 base from V and 2 bases from J; bases unmatched to any gene: 9. CDR3: CASSLLAGGRRNYGYTF. In DNA, the CDR3 is TGTGCCAGCAGTTTATTGGCAGGGGGCAGACGGAACTATGGCTACACCTTC.

The chain recombines TRBV18 with TRBJ2-3, with a weak D call TRBD1 (5 bases). The germline V gene has CDR1 KGHSH and CDR2 LQKENI. The germline V and J ends were trimmed by 3 bases and 4 bases, with 20 bases remaining between them. The CDR3 runs to 17 residues. This CDR3 reads CASSPGTSLTGSDTQYF. The CDR3 DNA reads as TGTGCCAGCTCACCCGGAACCAGCCTTACAGGATCAGATACGCAGTATTTT.

This clone has only one observation. The rearrangement joins TRBV27 to TRBJ2-7; D perhaps matches TRBD1 (6 bases). The CDR3 has 15 residues. Germline CDR1 reads MNHEY; CDR2 reads SMNVEV (reference sequence). V dropped 2 bases and J dropped 3 bases, with 14 bases sitting between them. CDR3 sequence: CASSLAGVPYYEQYF. In DNA form, the CDR3 reads TGTGCCAGCAGTTTAGCAGGGGTTCCCTACTACGAGCAGTACTTC.

The chain joins TRBV2 to TRBJ2-3; D might be TRBD2 (5 bases). CDR3 length: 13 amino acids. Trimming cost V 6 bases and J 9 bases, with 16 bases left between them. Germline V gene data show CDR1 as SNHLY and CDR2 as FYNNEI. CDR3 sequence: CASSDRTSRTQYF. The CDR3 DNA reads TGTGCCAGCAGCGACCGGACTTCCCGAACGCAGTATTTT.